This entry concerns a single T cell receptor beta chain. As yet, its antigen is unknown. The authors ran a second PCR of 7 to 11 cycles using a sample-barcoded 5' primer and a J-beta primer mix. TCRdb reanalysed the 5' RACE reads using MiXCR and keeps one entry per CDR3 protein. The table includes hundreds of thousands of distinct CDR3 sequences, roughly 50% detected once. This sample is drawn from a study of blood T cells in healthy people across ages. Findings and caveats of the study: Per-million-T-cell TCR beta diversity fell roughly linearly with age.

There were healthy Caucasian individuals from Russia, aged about 6 to 90, serving as donors. The V and J ends lost 6 bases and 17 bases respectively, with 23 bases between them. Germline values: CDR1 MDHEN, CDR2 SYDVKM. The CDR3 consists of 14 residues. Sequenced sample: blood. The TCR originated in a man aged 30 to 45 in good health. This chain uses TRBV28 with TRBJ1-6; D uncertain. The CDR3 coding sequence is TGTGCCAGCAGGGAGATCTTAGACGGAGGCATCTTCCACTTT. This translates into CASREILDGGIFHF.